Below, 32 T cell receptor beta chains from the same sample are listed, as sequenced in a study of identical twins. TCRdb reprocessed the 5' RACE reads via MiXCR and lists one record per CDR3 protein. Of around 300,000 distinct CDR3 sequences listed, less than 9% are singletons. A further study also used this sample, focusing on yellow fever vaccine responses in identical twins.

Sequencing was carried out using memory (CD45RO+) T cells sorted from blood. The source of these receptors is a woman between 18 and 30 years old in good health.

This clonotype was seen just once. The chain is built from TRBV25-1 and TRBJ2-5, with 10 bases matching TRBD1. Germline lookup yields CDR1 MGHDK and CDR2 SYGVNS. This CDR3 region has 16 residues. V was clipped by 3 bases and J by 7 bases; unmatched bases: 11. This CDR3 is CASSEAGQGSEGTQYF. CDR3 nucleotides: TGTGCCAGCAGTGAGGCGGGACAGGGGTCCGAAGGGACCCAGTACTTC.

This clonotype was detected many times. The chain joins TRBV20-1 to TRBJ2-7, with TRBD1 as a possible D gene (6 bases). V shed 5 bases and J shed 6 bases, with 23 bases lying between them. This CDR3 is 15 amino acids long. Germline values: CDR1 DFQATT, CDR2 SNEGSKA (reference sequence). CDR3 nucleotides: TGCAGTGCTGGGCACGCAGGGGTCGATACGGGCGAGCAGTACTTC. Amino acids: CSAGHAGVDTGEQYF.

This clonotype has a handful of counts. CDR3 loop: CASSRLRTSGTYEQYF. The CDR3 DNA reads TGTGCCAGCTCACGTCTAAGGACTAGCGGGACCTACGAGCAGTACTTC. The rearrangement uses TRBV18 and TRBJ2-7, with 12 nucleotides matching TRBD2. The CDR3 runs to 16 residues. CDR1 KGHSH and CDR2 LQKENI come from the germline V gene. After removal of 4 bases from V and 2 bases from J, the junction contained 6 bases not matched to a gene.

This clonotype was counted ten times or more. The chain combines TRBV20-1 with TRBJ2-7; D possibly corresponds to TRBD2 (6 bases). Germline CDR1 reads DFQATT; CDR2 reads SNEGSKA (reference sequence). The V gene lost 2 bases and the J gene lost 4 bases, with 15 bases spanning the gap. The CDR3 contains 14 residues. CDR3 bases: TGCAGTGCTAGAAGCTCGGGTCTAGCGTACGAGCAGTACTTC. This codes for CSARSSGLAYEQYF.

This clonotype showed up many times. The chain is built from TRBV11-2 and TRBJ1-2; maybe TRBD1 (6 bases). From germline, CDR1 is SGHAT and CDR2 FQNNGV. The CDR3 extends over 13 amino acids. V was trimmed by 1 base and J by 6 bases, leaving 9 bases between them. CDR3 DNA sequence: TGTGCCAGCAGCTTAGGGGGGGGCGATGGCTACACCTTC. Protein: CASSLGGGDGYTF.

This clonotype showed up many times. This sequence joins TRBV6-1 and TRBJ1-2, with D unclear. V was shortened by 2 bases and J by 8 bases, with 12 bases between the two germline ends. The CDR3 sequence is 13 residues long. The germline CDR1 and CDR2 sequences are MNHNS and SASEGT. The DNA of the CDR3 is TGTGCCAGCAGTGAACGGTGGAGTAACGGCTACACCTTC. It translates to CASSERWSNGYTF.

There are a few counts of this clonotype. The chain joins TRBV6-1 to TRBJ2-5; 11 bases match TRBD2. The CDR3 spans 15 residues. With 7 bases clipped from V and 5 bases from J, the junction kept 9 bases outside the gene matches. Germline CDR1 MNHNS, CDR2 SASEGT. CDR3 region: CASIKLAGAGETQYF. The CDR3 DNA reads TGTGCCAGCATCAAACTAGCGGGGGCGGGGGAGACCCAGTACTTC.

This clonotype was observed a handful of times. V gene TRBV5-6 combines with J gene TRBJ1-6, with D unclear. Germline CDR1 and CDR2: SGHDT and YYEEEE. This CDR3 has 15 residues. V was trimmed by 0 bases and J by 9 bases, leaving 13 bases between them. For the CDR3, the DNA is TGTGCCAGCAGCTTGGGGACCGACTCCGGTTCACCCCTCCACTTT. Translation gives CASSLGTDSGSPLHF.

This clonotype was counted many times. This chain uses TRBV10-3 with TRBJ2-1, with D unresolved. CDR1 and CDR2 from the germline V gene are ENHRY and SYGVKD. The CDR3 sequence is 14 residues long. The ends were cut back, 4 bases at V and 4 bases at J, with 11 bases in the middle. CDR3 DNA sequence: TGTGCCATCAGTGTTCATGGGGAATACAATGAGCAGTTCTTC. Translating it yields CAISVHGEYNEQFF.

This clonotype was observed many times. The chain carries TRBV4-2 and TRBJ1-6, with unresolved D. There are 14 residues in the CDR3. V gave up 5 bases and J gave up 7 bases, with 12 bases separating them. The germline V gene has CDR1 LGHNA and CDR2 YNFKEQ. The CDR3 spells CASSARETNSPLHF. CDR3 DNA sequence: TGTGCCAGCAGCGCCCGGGAGACAAATTCACCCCTCCACTTT.

This clonotype appeared a few times. The rearrangement joins TRBV11-2 to TRBJ2-1; 8 bases are shared with TRBD2. The CDR3 sequence is 15 residues long. The V and J ends lost 0 bases and 10 bases, in that order; junction bases with no gene match: 8. Germline V gene lookup returns CDR1 SGHAT and CDR2 FQNNGV. CDR3 DNA: TGTGCCAGCAGCTTAGAAGCGGGAGCCGTCAGGGAGCAGTTCTTC. Translated: CASSLEAGAVREQFF.

CDR3: CSARSETTSGAKIQETQYF. For the CDR3, the DNA is TGCAGTGCTAGAAGCGAAACCACTAGCGGAGCTAAGATCCAAGAGACCCAGTACTTC. The chain joins TRBV20-1 to TRBJ2-5, with TRBD2 matching 8 bases. After removal of 2 bases from V and 1 base from J, the junction contained 18 bases not matched to a gene. The length of the CDR3 is 19 residues. Germline V gene lookup returns CDR1 DFQATT and CDR2 SNEGSKA (reference sequence).

This clonotype has a count of ten or more. V and J are TRBV28 and TRBJ1-1; no clear D gene. CDR3 length: 12 amino acids. With 6 bases removed from V and 3 bases from J, the gap between germline ends came to 8 bases. Germline values: CDR1 MDHEN, CDR2 SYDVKM. Written as DNA, the CDR3 is TGTGCCAGCAGCCAGACGTACACTGAAGCTTTCTTT. Translation gives CASSQTYTEAFF.

This clonotype was detected ten times or more. The chain combines TRBV6-1 with TRBJ2-1; the D gene is possibly TRBD2 (5 bases). Trimming shortened V by 4 bases and J by 0 bases, and 10 bases separated the two germline ends. CDR1 is MNHNS, CDR2 SASEGT, per germline. CDR3 length: 15 residues. The CDR3 protein is CASSGGLHSYNEQFF. The CDR3 nucleotides are TGTGCCAGCAGTGGAGGACTCCACTCCTACAATGAGCAGTTCTTC.

This clonotype was seen at least ten times. The V call is TRBV12-3 or TRBV12-4, the J call TRBJ2-5, with D possibly TRBD1 on 5 matching bases. The CDR3 runs 14 residues. Trimming removed 1 base from V and 5 bases from J, with 11 bases in between. The DNA for the CDR3 is TGTGCCAGCAGTTTAGGGGGCGGAGCGGAGACCCAGTACTTC. It specifies CASSLGGGAETQYF.

The chain employs TRBV29-1 and TRBJ2-1; D is ambiguous. This CDR3 has 14 residues. V was cut by 0 bases and J by 5 bases, with 11 bases left in between. Germline V gene data show CDR1 as SQVTM and CDR2 as ANQGSEA. The CDR3 spells CSVEDRSSHNEQFF. In nucleotides, the CDR3 is TGCAGCGTTGAAGATCGATCGTCCCACAATGAGCAGTTCTTC.

The sample holds a few counts of this clonotype. V and J are TRBV20-1 and TRBJ2-7, with TRBD1 identical over 7 bases. The CDR3 extends over 14 amino acids. Germline loops: CDR1 DFQATT, CDR2 SNEGSKA (reference sequence). V was pared by 7 bases and J by 2 bases, with 11 bases of the junction left unmatched. This chain's CDR3 is CSGTKQGPPYEQYF. The DNA of the CDR3 is TGCAGTGGGACGAAACAGGGGCCTCCCTACGAGCAGTACTTC.

This clonotype was found a few times. V usage is TRBV19 and J usage is TRBJ2-1; D remains ambiguous. This CDR3 is 14 amino acids long. Germline CDR1 and CDR2: LNHDA and SQIVND (reference sequence). V was pared by 3 bases and J by 4 bases, with 10 bases between. CDR3 DNA sequence: TGTGCCAGTAGTATTCGGTACAGTTACAATGAGCAGTTCTTC. This translates into CASSIRYSYNEQFF.

This clonotype was counted between two and nine times. The chain is built from TRBV5-1 and TRBJ2-7, with TRBD1 identical over 8 bases. CDR3 length: 15 amino acids. Trimming cost V 3 bases and J 5 bases; bases outside gene matches: 10. Germline V lookup: CDR1 SGHRS, CDR2 YFSETQ. This CDR3 reads CASSSTGTGYNEQYF. The CDR3 DNA follows: TGCGCCAGCAGCTCCACCGGGACAGGCTACAACGAGCAGTACTTC.

This clonotype was counted only a few times. The V gene is TRBV20-1, the J gene TRBJ2-4, with TRBD1 identical over 11 bases. Trimming removed 3 bases from V and 5 bases from J; junction bases left unmatched: 0. Germline loops: CDR1 DFQATT, CDR2 SNEGSKA (reference sequence). This CDR3 comprises 13 residues. CDR3 coding DNA: TGCAGTGCTAGGGGACAGGGGGAAAACATTCAGTACTTC. Its translation is CSARGQGENIQYF.

This clonotype was recorded a few times. The chain combines TRBV24-1 with TRBJ2-2, with D perhaps TRBD1 (5 bases). V lost 7 bases, J lost 4 bases, and 12 bases lay in between. The germline V gene encodes CDR1 KGHDR and CDR2 SFDVKD. CDR3 length: 14 amino acids. CDR3 residues: CATRDTSVTGELFF. The CDR3 DNA follows: TGTGCCACCAGGGACACCTCGGTCACCGGGGAGCTGTTTTTT.

The chain links TRBV11-2 to TRBJ1-2; a weak D match, TRBD1 (6 bases). The CDR3 is 15 residues long. V dropped 5 bases and J dropped 9 bases, with 22 bases sitting between them. Germline CDR1 SGHAT, CDR2 FQNNGV. CDR3 coding DNA: TGTGCCAGCAGCGATGGGACATATAATCCTATGAGCTACACCTTC. It specifies CASSDGTYNPMSYTF.

This clonotype has only a few counts. The chain links TRBV28 to TRBJ1-6; 7 bases map to TRBD1. Germline CDR1 and CDR2: MDHEN and SYDVKM. J lost 0 bases, V lost 1 base, and 6 bases had no gene match. The CDR3 loop spans 18 amino acids. The CDR3 region is CASSLFGDSSSYNSPLHF. The DNA of the CDR3 is TGTGCCAGCAGTTTATTCGGGGACAGTAGCTCCTATAATTCACCCCTCCACTTT.

This clonotype was counted between two and nine times. The gene calls are TRBV13 and TRBJ2-7; D gene unclear. This CDR3 is built from 12 residues. Trimming pared 3 bases from V and 3 bases from J, leaving 6 bases between. Germline lookup yields CDR1 PRHDT and CDR2 FYEKMQ (reference sequence). CDR3 coding DNA: TGTGCCAGCAGCTTTAGACGCTACGAGCAGTACTTC. It yields the protein CASSFRRYEQYF.

This clonotype was recorded many times. This rearrangement joins TRBV5-1 to TRBJ2-7, with TRBD2 matching 12 bases. The V gene end was trimmed by 4 bases and the J gene end by 5 bases; junction bases not matched to a gene: 10. CDR1 is SGHRS, CDR2 YFSETQ, per germline. There are 16 residues in the CDR3. CDR3: CASSGGRTSGNHEQYF. In DNA, the CDR3 is TGCGCCAGCAGCGGGGGCCGGACTAGCGGGAACCACGAGCAGTACTTC. The full variable domain, its missing parts supplied by reference TRBV5-1 and TRBJ2-7, is KAGVTQTPRYLIKTRGQQVTLSCSPISGHRSVSWYQQTPGQGLQFLFEYFSETQRNKGNFPGRFSGRQFSNSRSEMNVSTLELGDSALYLCASSGGRTSGNHEQYFGPGTRLTVT.

The chain uses TRBV20-1 and TRBJ2-3; 9 bases agree with TRBD1. Germline CDR1 reads DFQATT; CDR2 reads SNEGSKA (reference sequence). V lost 1 base and J lost 3; bases outside the gene matches: 5. CDR3 length: 15 residues. CDR3 sequence reads: CSARALDRGTDTQYF. The CDR3 nucleotides read TGCAGTGCTAGAGCCCTAGACAGGGGGACAGATACGCAGTATTTT.

This chain links TRBV5-1 with TRBJ2-7, with 7 bases fitting TRBD2. This CDR3 is 15 amino acids long. Germline CDR1 is SGHRS and CDR2 is YFSETQ. J gave up 5 bases and V 1 base, and 9 bases lay outside the gene matches. The CDR3 DNA follows: TGCGCCAGCAGCTTGCCGCGGGAGAGGGCGGACGAGCAGTACTTC. This sequence encodes CASSLPRERADEQYF.

The chain couples TRBV2 to TRBJ2-3; D is possibly TRBD2 (5 bases). The CDR3 runs 16 residues. V was clipped by 5 bases and J by 5 bases, with 20 bases between them. Germline CDR1 reads SNHLY; CDR2 reads FYNNEI. The CDR3 region is CASSTTGILHLDTQYF. CDR3 coding DNA: TGTGCCAGCAGTACCACCGGGATCCTGCACTTAGATACGCAGTATTTT.

There are a few counts of this clonotype. This chain links TRBV5-1 with TRBJ2-1, with 8 bases lining up with TRBD2. With V trimmed by 8 bases and J by 6 bases, 10 bases remained unmatched. Germline V CDR1 and CDR2: SGHRS, YFSETQ. The CDR3 spans 14 residues. CDR3 coding DNA: TGCGCCAGTATGCAGCGGGAGACAAGCAATGAGCAGTTCTTC. Its translation is CASMQRETSNEQFF.

There are many counts of this clonotype. The J gene is TRBJ1-2, the V gene TRBV4-1; TRBD1 agrees at 7 bases. V lost 3 bases to trimming and J lost 4 bases; unmatched junction nucleotides: 11. Germline V gives CDR1 MGHRA, CDR2 YSYEKL. CDR3 size: 16 residues. The CDR3 reads CASSQKTGSVLYGYTF. The CDR3 nucleotides are TGCGCCAGCAGCCAGAAGACAGGGAGTGTTCTCTATGGCTACACCTTC.

The chain links TRBV4-1 to TRBJ2-5; 7 bases align to TRBD2. Germline V gene data show CDR1 as MGHRA and CDR2 as YSYEKL. Trimming took 4 bases from V and 3 from J; bases not matched to a gene: 8. The CDR3 extends over 15 amino acids. The CDR3 DNA is TGCGCCAGCAGCCGAGGGGAAGCGGGGAAAGAGACCCAGTACTTC. This sequence encodes CASSRGEAGKETQYF.

The J gene is TRBJ2-1, the V gene TRBV6-1; 10 nucleotides line up with TRBD2. Germline CDR1 is MNHNS and CDR2 is SASEGT. V dropped 8 bases and J dropped 2; count of bases not matched to a gene: 12. The CDR3 has 17 amino acids. The CDR3 region has the DNA TGTGCCAGCTCCGGCCCGAAAGCGGGGGGGACCTACAATGAGCAGTTCTTC. Encoded protein: CASSGPKAGGTYNEQFF.